Listed below are T cell receptor beta chains from one sample, sequenced in a study of regulatory T cells in long-lasting Graves disease. TCRdb reprocessed the multiplex PCR reads via MiXCR and lists one record per CDR3 protein. The sample includes some 500,000 distinct CDR3 sequences, roughly 15% of them seen just once. Separately, the same data were catalogued under a study of T cells in Graves' hyperthyroidism and ophthalmopathy.

The sequencing used peripheral blood mononuclear cells (PBMCs), collected at new diagnosis, from a patient treated with antithyroid drugs. Source of these receptors: a woman aged 40 to 65 with Graves disease. Each CDR3 is given with its conserved first and last residue. Fields, in order: clone size, J gene, V gene, D gene, CDR3 DNA, CDR3 protein. The D gene is left open where the match is weak. Some rows mark clone size as missing; the rest say once, few, many or name a class of expanded clone.

NA | TRBJ2-1 | TRBV19 | TRBD1 | TGTGCCAGTAGTATAAGGTCTGGGACAGCCTACAATGAGCAGTTCTTC | CASSIRSGTAYNEQFF
many | TRBJ2-1 | TRBV20-1 | TRBD1 | TGCAGTGCTAGACCCTTAGGGACAGGGAGTAGCAATGAGCAGTTCTTC | CSARPLGTGSSNEQFF
many | TRBJ1-5 | TRBV2 | NA | TGTGCCAGCAGTGAACACAGAAATCAGCCCCAGCATTTT | CASSEHRNQPQHF
few | TRBJ1-2 | TRBV3-1 | NA | TGTGCCAGCAGCTTCCGGGCCCGCGATAACTATGGCTACACCTTC | CASSFRARDNYGYTF
many | TRBJ1-1 | TRBV24-1 | TRBD1 | TGTGCCACCAGTGATGGGGACAGGGGAACTGAAGCTTTCTTT | CATSDGDRGTEAFF
many | TRBJ2-1 | TRBV12-3/TRBV12-4 | TRBD1 | TGTGCCAGCAGTAAACCTTATTCGACAGGGAACAATGAGCAGTTCTTC | CASSKPYSTGNNEQFF
NA | TRBJ2-5 | TRBV5-1 | NA | TGCGCCAGCAGCCGCCGGTTGGGGGCTCCCGAGACCCAGTACTTC | CASSRRLGAPETQYF
few | TRBJ2-1 | TRBV4-1 | NA | TGCGCCAGCAGCCAAGATACGACAGCTACCTACAATGAGCAGTTCTTC | CASSQDTTATYNEQFF
few | TRBJ1-1 | TRBV5-8 | NA | TGTGCCAGCAGGGGCGCAGGGAGCACTGAAGCTTTCTTT | CASRGAGSTEAFF
NA | TRBJ1-1 | TRBV5-1 | NA | TGCGCCAGCAGCTTGGGGACACAGGGGAACACTGAAGCTTTCTTT | CASSLGTQGNTEAFF
once | TRBJ1-4 | TRBV4-1 | TRBD1 | TGCGCCAGCAGCCAAGGTTTGGGACAGGGCTTCGAAAAACTGTTTTTT | CASSQGLGQGFEKLFF
NA | TRBJ2-7 | TRBV30 | NA | TGTGCCTGGAGTGTAGAGTACGAGCAGTACTTC | CAWSVEYEQYF
NA | TRBJ2-1 | TRBV19 | NA | TGTGCCAGTAGTATAGGAAGGGACTCAGTCCTTAATGAGCAGTTCTTC | CASSIGRDSVLNEQFF
few | TRBJ2-1 | TRBV3-1 | NA | TGTGCCAGCAGCCAAGCGACAGGGAGGTCCTACAATGAGCAGTTCTTC | CASSQATGRSYNEQFF
NA | TRBJ1-2 | TRBV4-1 | NA | TGCGCCAGCAGCCAAGAGGTCAAAGGATCTGGCTACACCTTC | CASSQEVKGSGYTF
NA | TRBJ2-5 | TRBV6-1 | TRBD1 | TGTGCCAGCAGGTCGACAGGGGAAGAGACCCAGTACTTC | CASRSTGEETQYF
NA | TRBJ1-2 | TRBV7-9 | NA | TGTGCCAGCAGCCCTTCGGAGGGTTTTGACTATGGCTACACCTTC | CASSPSEGFDYGYTF
many | TRBJ1-2 | TRBV20-1 | NA | TGCAGTGCATTGCCGGGTAGGGGCGGCTACACCTTC | CSALPGRGGYTF
many | TRBJ1-2 | TRBV7-8 | TRBD1 | TGTGCCAGCAGCTCACCGGGACAGCTCTATGGCTACACCTTC | CASSSPGQLYGYTF
NA | TRBJ1-6 | TRBV28 | NA | TGTGCCAGCAGATGGGGTACAGGAGACTATAATTCATCCCTCCACTTT | CASRWGTGDYNSSLHF
NA | TRBJ2-5 | TRBV20-1 | NA | TGCAGCGCCGCCCCCGGGGGCAGTTGGGAGACCCAGTACTTC | CSAAPGGSWETQYF
many | TRBJ1-1 | TRBV12-3/TRBV12-4 | NA | TGTGCCAGCAGTTTCTTATCAACTGAAGCTTTCTTT | CASSFLSTEAFF
many | TRBJ2-7 | TRBV20-1 | NA | TGCAGTGCTAGTTCGACGGAAGTCTCCTACGAGCAGTACTTC | CSASSTEVSYEQYF
many | TRBJ1-2 | TRBV28 | NA | TGTGCCAGCAGTTTACTGAGTGGCTACACCTTC | CASSLLSGYTF
few | TRBJ2-1 | TRBV10-3 | NA | TGTGCCATCAGCGATACAGGGAGGGCTGAGCAGTTCTTC | CAISDTGRAEQFF
few | TRBJ2-1 | TRBV29-1 | TRBD2 | TGCAGCGTTGATCCTAGCGGGGGTTACAATGAGCAGTTCTTC | CSVDPSGGYNEQFF
NA | TRBJ1-2 | TRBV12-3/TRBV12-4 | NA | TGTGCCAGCAGCCCGGGTGTGGTCTGCTATGGCTACACCTTC | CASSPGVVCYGYTF
NA | TRBJ1-4 | TRBV12-5 | NA | TGTGCTAGTGGACTAGCTGGGGACCGGGCTGAAAAACTGTTTTTT | CASGLAGDRAEKLFF
many | TRBJ2-3 | TRBV3-1 | TRBD2 | TGTGCCAGCAGCCAAGAAGGGACTAGCGGGCTAATCACAGATACGCAGTATTTT | CASSQEGTSGLITDTQYF
many | TRBJ2-7 | TRBV18 | TRBD1 | TGTGCCAGCTCACCGGACAGGGAGTCCTACGAGCAGTACTTC | CASSPDRESYEQYF
NA | TRBJ1-4 | TRBV12-3/TRBV12-4 | NA | TGTGCCAGCAGTTTCAACATAGGCGAAAAACTGTTTTTT | CASSFNIGEKLFF
many | TRBJ1-1 | TRBV18 | TRBD1 | TGTGCCAGCTCACCCGGACAGGCCCAGAAGGCTGAAGCTTTCTTT | CASSPGQAQKAEAFF
NA | TRBJ1-6 | TRBV30 | NA | TGTGCCTGGAGCGCTGACGGGACCATTTATAATTCACCCCTCCACTTT | CAWSADGTIYNSPLHF
many | TRBJ2-3 | TRBV3-1 | TRBD1 | TGTGCCAGCAGCCCCTCGACAGGGACATTCACAGATACGCAGTATTTT | CASSPSTGTFTDTQYF
few | TRBJ2-5 | TRBV3-1 | TRBD2 | TGTGCCAGCAGCCTCTACTCTAGCGGCCAAGAGACCCAGTACTTC | CASSLYSSGQETQYF
many | TRBJ2-3 | TRBV20-1 | TRBD1 | TGCAGTGCTAGCGGGGACAGGAAGGTAGATACGCAGTATTTT | CSASGDRKVDTQYF
NA | TRBJ2-2 | TRBV6-1 | NA | TGTGCCAGCAGCGCAAGCGGGCACACCGGGGAGCTGTTTTTT | CASSASGHTGELFF